This paragraph reports one T cell receptor (beta chain). The antigen is unknown. This sample was included in a study of response to subunit inactivated influenza vaccine. Findings and limits, study-wide: The authors suggested that every seasonal influenza vaccination recruits few new T cells.

The CDR3 length is 14 residues. CDR1 and CDR2 from the germline V gene are KGHSH and LQKENI. With 6 bases removed from V and 2 bases from J, the gap between germline ends came to 13 bases. Each CDR3 protein gets one entry after TCRdb re-called the RT-PCR reads with MiXCR. In the table there are hundreds of thousands of distinct CDR3 sequences, about 18% of which are singletons. This TCR was sampled from a man aged 50-60 years who received an inactivated influenza vaccine. The rearrangement joins TRBV18 to TRBJ2-5; no clear D. The material was PBMCs from blood, obtained about 5 days after vaccination. CDR3: CASSRNIEQETQYF. Written as DNA, the CDR3 is TGTGCCAGCTCCCGGAACATTGAACAAGAGACCCAGTACTTC.